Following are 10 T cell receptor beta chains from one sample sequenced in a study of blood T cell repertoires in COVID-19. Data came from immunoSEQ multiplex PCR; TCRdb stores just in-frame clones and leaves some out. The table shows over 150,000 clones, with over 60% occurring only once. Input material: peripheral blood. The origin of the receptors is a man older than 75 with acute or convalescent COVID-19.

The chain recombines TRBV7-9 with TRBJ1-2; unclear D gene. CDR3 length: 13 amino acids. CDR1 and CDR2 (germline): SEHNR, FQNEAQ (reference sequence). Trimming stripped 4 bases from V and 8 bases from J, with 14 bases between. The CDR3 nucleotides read TGTGCCAGCAGCTCAGGCCCCGGCGAAGGCTACACCTTC. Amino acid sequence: CASSSGPGEGYTF.

CDR3 sequence (DNA): TGCAGCGTCACGGGCGGGGGGGGCGCAGATACGCAGTATTTT. This codes for CSVTGGGGADTQYF. V is TRBV29-1 and J is TRBJ2-3; 9 bases are shared with TRBD2. Germline CDR1 and CDR2: SQVTM and ANQGSEA. The V gene end was trimmed by 6 bases and the J gene end by 4 bases; junction bases not matched to a gene: 8. This CDR3 has 14 residues.

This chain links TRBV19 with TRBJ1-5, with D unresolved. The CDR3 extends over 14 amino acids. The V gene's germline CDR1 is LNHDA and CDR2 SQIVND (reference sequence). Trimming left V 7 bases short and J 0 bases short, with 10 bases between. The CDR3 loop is CASKGEYSNQPQHF. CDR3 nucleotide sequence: TGTGCCAGTAAGGGAGAGTATAGCAATCAGCCCCAGCATTTT. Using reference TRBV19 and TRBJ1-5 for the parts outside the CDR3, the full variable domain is DGGITQSPKYLFRKEGQNVTLSCEQNLNHDAMYWYRQDPGQGLRLIYYSQIVNDFQKGDIAEGYSVSREKKESFPLTVTSAQKNPTAFYLCASKGEYSNQPQHFGDGTRLSIL.

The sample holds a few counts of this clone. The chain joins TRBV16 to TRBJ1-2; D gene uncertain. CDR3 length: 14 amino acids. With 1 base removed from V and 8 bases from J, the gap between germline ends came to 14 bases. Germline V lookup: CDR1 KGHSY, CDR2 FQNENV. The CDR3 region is CASSQLREVRGYTF. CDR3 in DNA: TGTGCCAGCAGCCAATTGAGGGAAGTTAGAGGCTACACCTTC.

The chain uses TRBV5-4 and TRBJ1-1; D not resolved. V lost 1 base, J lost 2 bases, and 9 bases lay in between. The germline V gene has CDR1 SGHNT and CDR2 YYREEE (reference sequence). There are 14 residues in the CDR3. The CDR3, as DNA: TGTGCCAGCAGCTTGAGTCAGCGAAACACTGAAGCTTTCTTT. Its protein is CASSLSQRNTEAFF.

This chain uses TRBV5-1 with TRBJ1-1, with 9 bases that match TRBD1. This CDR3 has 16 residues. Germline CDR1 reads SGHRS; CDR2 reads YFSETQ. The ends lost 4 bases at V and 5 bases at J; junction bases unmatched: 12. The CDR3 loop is CASSGASGTGWTEAFF. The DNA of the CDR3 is TGCGCCAGCAGCGGGGCCTCGGGGACAGGGTGGACTGAAGCTTTCTTT. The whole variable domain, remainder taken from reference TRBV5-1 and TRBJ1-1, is KAGVTQTPRYLIKTRGQQVTLSCSPISGHRSVSWYQQTPGQGLQFLFEYFSETQRNKGNFPGRFSGRQFSNSRSEMNVSTLELGDSALYLCASSGASGTGWTEAFFGQGTRLTVV.

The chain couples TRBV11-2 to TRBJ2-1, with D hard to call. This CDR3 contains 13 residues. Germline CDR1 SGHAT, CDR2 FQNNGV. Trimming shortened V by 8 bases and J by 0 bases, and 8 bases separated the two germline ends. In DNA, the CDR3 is TGTGCCAGCTCGCCGAGCTCCTACAATGAGCAGTTCTTC. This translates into CASSPSSYNEQFF.

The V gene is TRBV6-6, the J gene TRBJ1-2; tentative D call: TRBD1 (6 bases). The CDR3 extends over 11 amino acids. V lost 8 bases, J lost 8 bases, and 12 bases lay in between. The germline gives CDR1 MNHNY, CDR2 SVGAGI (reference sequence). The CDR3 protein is CASGTGTGYTF. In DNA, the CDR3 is TGTGCCAGCGGCACAGGGACCGGCTACACCTTC.

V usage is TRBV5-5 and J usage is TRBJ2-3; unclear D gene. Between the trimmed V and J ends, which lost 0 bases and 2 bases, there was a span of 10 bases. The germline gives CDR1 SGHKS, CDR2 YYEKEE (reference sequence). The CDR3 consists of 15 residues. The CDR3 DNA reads TGTGCCAGCAGCTTGGCGTCTCAACTCACAGATACGCAGTATTTT. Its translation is CASSLASQLTDTQYF.

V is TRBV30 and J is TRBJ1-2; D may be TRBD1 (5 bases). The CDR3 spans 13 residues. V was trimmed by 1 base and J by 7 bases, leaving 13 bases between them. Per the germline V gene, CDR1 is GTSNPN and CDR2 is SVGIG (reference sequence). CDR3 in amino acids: CAWSEGQGSGYTF. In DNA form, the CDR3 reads TGTGCCTGGAGTGAAGGGCAGGGAAGTGGCTACACCTTC.